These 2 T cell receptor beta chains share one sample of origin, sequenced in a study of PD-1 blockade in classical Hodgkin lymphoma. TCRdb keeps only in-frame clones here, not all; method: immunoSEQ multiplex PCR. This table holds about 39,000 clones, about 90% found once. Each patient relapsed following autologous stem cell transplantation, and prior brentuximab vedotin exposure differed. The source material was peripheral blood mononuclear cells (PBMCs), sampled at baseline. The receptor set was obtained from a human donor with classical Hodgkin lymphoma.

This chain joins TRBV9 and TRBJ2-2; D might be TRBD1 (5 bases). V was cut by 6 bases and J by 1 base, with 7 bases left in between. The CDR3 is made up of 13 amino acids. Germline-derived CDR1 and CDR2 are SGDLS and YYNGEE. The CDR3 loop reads CASNQGNTGELFF. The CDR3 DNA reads TGTGCCAGCAACCAGGGGAACACCGGGGAGCTGTTTTTT.

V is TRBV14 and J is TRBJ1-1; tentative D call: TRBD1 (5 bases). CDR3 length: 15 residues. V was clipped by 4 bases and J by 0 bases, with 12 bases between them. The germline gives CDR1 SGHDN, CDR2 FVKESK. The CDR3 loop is CASSPGGALNTEAFF. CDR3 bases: TGTGCCAGCAGCCCCGGCGGGGCTTTGAACACTGAAGCTTTCTTT.